These 9 T cell receptor beta chains originate from one sample sequenced in a study of CXCR3-negative and CXCR3-positive naive CD8 T cells. Their specific antigens are unknown. The libraries of TRB cDNA were constructed through 5' RACE using UMI labels. No DNA is given; TCRdb re-called the 5' RACE reads and lists each CDR3 protein once. The sample holds more than 75,000 distinct CDR3 sequences. General study points: Naive CXCR3-positive cells had TRB CDR3s more hydrophobic than those of CXCR3-negative naive cells.

The sequencing sample was made of naive CXCR3+ CD8+ T cells from blood. The subset is: CD45RO-CCR7+CD27+CD95- naive CD8+ T cells expressing CXCR3 (TNR3+). All receptors come from a human donor in good health. Some clones in this sample may be carry-over from other donors' samples.

This rearrangement joins TRBV29-1 to TRBJ2-5; TCRdb reports TRBD2, a call that lacks DNA to check it against. Looked up from germline, CDR1 is SQVTM and CDR2 is ANQGSEA. The length of the CDR3 is 13 residues. This CDR3 is CSVELAVQETQYF.

This sequence joins TRBV7-9 and TRBJ2-7; checking the TCRdb D call of TRBD1 is not possible without DNA. Germline loops: CDR1 SEHNR, CDR2 FQNEAQ (reference sequence). The CDR3 length is 15 residues. The CDR3 region is CASSRTTGRFDEQYF.

This sequence joins TRBV28 and TRBJ2-1; the TCRdb D gene call, TRBD1, has no DNA to confirm it. CDR1 and CDR2 (germline): MDHEN, SYDVKM. This CDR3 has 15 residues. The CDR3 spells CASSPLGETYNEQFF.

The chain is built from TRBV6-2 or TRBV6-3 and TRBJ2-3; TCRdb returns TRBD2, unconfirmable since there is no DNA. Looked up from germline, CDR1 is MNHEY and CDR2 is SVGEGT. The CDR3 sequence is 16 residues long. This chain's CDR3 is CASSYSEGRVTDTQYF.

The chain links TRBV4-1 to TRBJ1-5. The V gene's germline CDR1 is MGHRA and CDR2 YSYEKL. The CDR3 length is 16 residues. Here the CDR3 reads CASSQVWGQGNQPQHF.

The chain joins TRBV11-2 to TRBJ2-7. Germline CDR1 reads SGHAT; CDR2 reads FQNNGV. This CDR3 has 13 residues. CDR3 region: CASSSTSSYEQYF.

This chain uses TRBV20-1 with TRBJ2-7. Germline V gives CDR1 DFQATT, CDR2 SNEGSKA (reference sequence). CDR3 size: 14 residues. CDR3 protein: CSARELAGVYEQYF.

The chain joins TRBV5-4 to TRBJ2-7; with no DNA, the TCRdb D assignment of TRBD1 cannot be verified. Germline-derived CDR1 and CDR2 are SGHNT and YYREEE (reference sequence). CDR3 size: 11 residues. The CDR3 loop reads CASSYGMEQYF.

This chain links TRBV29-1 with TRBJ2-2; the TCRdb call, TRBD1, lacks DNA for checking. In germline, CDR1 is SQVTM, CDR2 ANQGSEA. The CDR3 is 15 amino acids. CDR3 region: CSVATGTGFSGELFF.